The entry below describes one T cell receptor (beta chain). In the original workflow: Counts of nucleated cells, estimated from reference gene primer amplification, were obtained. Generated by immunoSEQ multiplex PCR, the TCRdb table keeps only in-frame clones and is missing some. The D gene and trimming were derived from the DNA, and the V and J assignments and clone size from that table. The sample includes under 350,000 clones, around 89% of them seen just once. The sample comes from a study of blood T cell repertoires in COVID-19. At the level of the study: Samples taken during acute and convalescent COVID-19 were collected in the United States, Italy and Spain.

CDR3 length: 17 residues. Germline CDR1 reads SGHRS; CDR2 reads YFSETQ. The V and J ends lost 4 bases and 3 bases respectively, with 22 bases between them. The sequenced sample consisted of peripheral blood. The chain has TRBV5-1 and TRBJ1-2; no definite D call. The TCR sequence derives from a man aged 40-55 years with acute or convalescent COVID-19. CDR3 in amino acids: CASSVKVSGSSHYGYTF. The CDR3 nucleotides read TGCGCCAGCAGCGTGAAGGTTTCAGGCTCATCCCACTATGGCTACACCTTC.